This T cell receptor (beta chain) comes out of a study of T cell clonotyping in hematopoietic cell transplantation. TCRdb's copy holds only in-frame clones and misses some; the assay was immunoSEQ multiplex PCR. Found here are approximately 42,000 clones, roughly 85% of them singletons; the top ten hold approximately 2.9%. Regarding time point: recipient sample about 28 days before transplant, after cytoreduction. Samples: about 28 days before transplant, then days 30, 100 and 180 after. This clone was counted between two and nine times. Per germline, CDR1 SGHTA and CDR2 FQGTGA. V was cut by 1 base and J by 3 bases, with 6 bases left in between. The CDR3 sequence is 13 residues long.

This specimen was peripheral blood mononuclear cells, taken before stem cell transplant. V is TRBV7-3 and J is TRBJ2-5; no clear D gene. This sequence was found in a man aged 60-69 years with acute myeloid leukemia. Some clones in this sample may be carry-over from other donors' samples. For the CDR3, the DNA is TGTGCCAGCAGCTTAAACCGGAAAGAGACCCAGTACTTC. It specifies CASSLNRKETQYF.